A selection of T cell receptor beta chains follows, all from one sample in a study of blood T cells in healthy people across ages. MiXCR was run by TCRdb on the 5' RACE reads, yielding one entry per CDR3 protein. The table records about 830,000 distinct CDR3 sequences, approximately 67% of them present only once. The source material was blood. All receptors come from a man aged 25 to 40 in good health. Each CDR3 is given with its conserved first and last residue. D genes are given only for firm matches. Some rows have no size entry. The others give once, few or many, or a class for an expanded clone.

v_gene	abundance	j_gene	d_gene	CDR3aa	CDR3nt
TRBV7-9	-	TRBJ2-6	-	CASSFERAGANVLTF	TGTGCCAGCAGCTTTGAGAGGGCTGGGGCCAACGTCCTAACTTTC
TRBV10-3	few	TRBJ2-1	TRBD2	CAISESLSGGQFF	TGTGCCATCAGTGAGTCCCTTAGCGGGGGGCAGTTCTTC
TRBV12-3/TRBV12-4	-	TRBJ1-4	-	CASTPEVGRNEKLFF	TGTGCCAGCACCCCGGAAGTAGGGCGTAATGAAAAACTGTTTTTT
TRBV30	-	TRBJ1-4	-	CARHEDEKLFF	TGTGCCAGACACGAGGATGAAAAACTGTTTTTT
TRBV15	-	TRBJ1-1	-	CATSQGMNTEAFF	TGTGCCACCAGCCAGGGGATGAACACTGAAGCTTTCTTT
TRBV7-9	-	TRBJ2-7	TRBD1	CASSPSTGGKIYEQYF	TGTGCCAGCAGCCCATCGACAGGGGGCAAGATCTACGAGCAGTACTTC
TRBV20-1	-	TRBJ1-2	-	CSARAPPENYGYTF	TGCAGTGCTAGAGCCCCTCCTGAAAACTATGGCTACACCTTC
TRBV7-9	-	TRBJ1-2	-	CASSLPGHLTNGYTF	TGTGCCAGCAGCTTACCGGGACACCTTACTAACGGCTACACCTTC
TRBV20-1	-	TRBJ2-7	TRBD1	CSARGDSFYEQYF	TGCAGTGCTAGAGGGGACAGTTTCTACGAGCAGTACTTC
TRBV20-1	many	TRBJ2-3	-	CSARGGRGLDTQYF	TGCAGTGCCAGGGGAGGGCGGGGGTTAGATACGCAGTATTTT
TRBV12-3/TRBV12-4	-	TRBJ2-7	TRBD1	CASSLGQGGVHEQYF	TGTGCCAGCAGTTTGGGACAGGGTGGGGTCCACGAGCAGTACTTC
TRBV7-9	-	TRBJ2-3	-	CASSLTTRADTQYF	TGTGCCAGCAGCTTAACGACTCGCGCAGATACGCAGTATTTT
TRBV20-1	-	TRBJ1-4	-	CSANSGDWYAEKLFF	TGCAGTGCGAACTCCGGGGACTGGTACGCTGAAAAACTGTTTTTT